This T cell receptor beta chain was retrieved from a study of early T cells in non-severe SARS-CoV-2 infection. For the study at large: Sequenced material consisted of bulk RNA (from unsorted whole blood), and chains were unpaired.

General study results and limits: VDJdb-based annotation leaned toward anti-spike CD8 responses and missed private and CD4 specificities.

CDR3 length equals 15 residues. The germline V and J ends were trimmed by 7 bases and 1 base, with 15 bases remaining between them. Germline V gene lookup returns CDR1 LNHDA and CDR2 SQIVND (reference sequence). Tagging with unique molecular identifiers was applied to individual cDNA molecules. One entry per CDR3 protein results from TCRdb running MiXCR on the 5' RACE reads. Among more than 65,000 distinct CDR3 sequences listed, roughly 4.8% were seen once. About this clonotype: Its antigen is undetermined.

V usage is TRBV19 and J usage is TRBJ2-3, with D unclear. The sample in question was whole blood, obtained at baseline. The sequence was collected from an adult who was a healthcare worker with PCR-confirmed SARS-CoV-2 infection or an uninfected control (not recorded which). The donor label of this sample is uncertain. This CDR3 reads CASTSPHQGTDTQYF. CDR3 DNA: TGTGCCAGTACCTCCCCCCACCAGGGCACAGATACGCAGTATTTT.